A selection of T cell receptor beta chains follows, all from one sample in a study of T cell clones after liver transplantation. The data were produced by immunoSEQ multiplex PCR, yet TCRdb's version contains in-frame clones alone and is incomplete. The sample has about 7,400 clones, about four fifths seen once. The material sequenced was CD8+ T cells from blood, taken before liver transplant. The receptors here all came from a human donor who received a liver transplant. Both conserved end residues are trimmed from each CDR3.

v_gene	CDR3aa
TRBV7-9	ASGPDNRRNTIY
TRBV9	ASSVGGSYNSPLH
TRBV19	ASSITEGTEAF
TRBV9	ASSVEGADTDTQY
TRBV10-3	AISELTSGGAVDEQY
TRBV19	ASSLSQLGALSPLH
TRBV9	ASSGGPRETQY
TRBV30	AWSTSGYNSPLH
TRBV16	ASSLPSGQNNSPLH
TRBV4-1	ASTQETGAYEQY
TRBV27	ASSLNGADETQY
TRBV27	ASAEIQGAAGYT
TRBV18	ASSPAGAEAF
TRBV7-9	ASSPEGGGLKSDTQY
TRBV5-1	ASSLVRTSGDLSYNEQF
TRBV7-9	ASSFQPTGTHTDTQY
TRBV28	ASSEQGAFEQY
TRBV4-1	ASSLGGSGGSRGEQY
TRBV23-1	ASSRNGQGVTGELF
TRBV21-1	ASSTIRRQEKNQPQH